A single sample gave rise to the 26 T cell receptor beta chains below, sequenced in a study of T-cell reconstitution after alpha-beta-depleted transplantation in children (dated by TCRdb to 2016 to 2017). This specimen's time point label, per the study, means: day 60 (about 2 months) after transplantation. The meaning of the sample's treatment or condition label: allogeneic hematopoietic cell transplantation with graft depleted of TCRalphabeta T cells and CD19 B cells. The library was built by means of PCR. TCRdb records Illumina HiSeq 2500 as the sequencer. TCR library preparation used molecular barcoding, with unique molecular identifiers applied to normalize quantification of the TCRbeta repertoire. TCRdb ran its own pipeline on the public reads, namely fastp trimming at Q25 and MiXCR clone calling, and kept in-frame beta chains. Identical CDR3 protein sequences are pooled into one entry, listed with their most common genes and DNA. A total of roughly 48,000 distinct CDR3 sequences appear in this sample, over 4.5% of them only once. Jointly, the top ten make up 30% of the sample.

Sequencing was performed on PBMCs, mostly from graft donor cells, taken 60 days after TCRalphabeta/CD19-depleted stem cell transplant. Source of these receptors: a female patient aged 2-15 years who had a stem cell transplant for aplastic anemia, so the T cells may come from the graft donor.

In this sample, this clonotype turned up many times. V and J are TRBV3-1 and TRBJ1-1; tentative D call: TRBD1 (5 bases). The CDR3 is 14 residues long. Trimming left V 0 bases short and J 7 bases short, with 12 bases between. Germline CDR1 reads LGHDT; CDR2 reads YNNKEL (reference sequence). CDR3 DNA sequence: TGTGCCAGCAGCCAAGACGGAGGGGCGAATGAAGCTTTCTTT. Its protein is CASSQDGGANEAFF.

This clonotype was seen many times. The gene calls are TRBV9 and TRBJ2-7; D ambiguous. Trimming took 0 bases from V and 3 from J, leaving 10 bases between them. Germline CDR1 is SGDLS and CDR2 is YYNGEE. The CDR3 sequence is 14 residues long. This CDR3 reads CASSVGPIGYEQYF. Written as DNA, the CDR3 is TGTGCCAGCAGCGTAGGACCGATAGGCTACGAGCAGTACTTC.

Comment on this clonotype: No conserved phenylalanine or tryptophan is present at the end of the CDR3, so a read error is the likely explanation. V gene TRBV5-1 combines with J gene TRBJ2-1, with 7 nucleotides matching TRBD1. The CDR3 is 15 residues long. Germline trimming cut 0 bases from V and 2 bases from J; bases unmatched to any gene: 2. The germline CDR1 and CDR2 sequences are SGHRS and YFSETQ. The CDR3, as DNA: TGCGCCAGCAGCTTGGGCCAGGGGGCCTACAATGAGCAGTTCTGC. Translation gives CASSLGQGAYNEQFC.

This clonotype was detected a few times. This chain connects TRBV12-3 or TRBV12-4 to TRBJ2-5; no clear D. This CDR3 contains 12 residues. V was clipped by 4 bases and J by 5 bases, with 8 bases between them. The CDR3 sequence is CASSWTGETQYF. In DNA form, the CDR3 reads TGTGCCAGCAGTTGGACCGGGGAGACCCAGTACTTC.

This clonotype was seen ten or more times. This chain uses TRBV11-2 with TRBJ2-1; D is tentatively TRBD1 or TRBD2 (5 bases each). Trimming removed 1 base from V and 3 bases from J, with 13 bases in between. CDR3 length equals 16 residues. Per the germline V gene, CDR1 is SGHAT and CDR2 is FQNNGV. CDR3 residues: CASSLGGGSHYNEQFF. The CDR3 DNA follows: TGTGCCAGCAGCTTAGGTGGGGGAAGCCACTACAATGAGCAGTTCTTC.

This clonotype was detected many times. The CDR3 DNA is TGTGCCAGCAGCCAGACTTACGACTCCTACAATGAGCAGTTCTTC. This translates into CASSQTYDSYNEQFF. V gene TRBV7-8 combines with J gene TRBJ2-1; no clear D. The CDR3 covers 15 residues. CDR1 is SGHVS and CDR2 is FQNEAQ in the germline V gene. V was pared by 5 bases and J by 0 bases, with 11 bases between.

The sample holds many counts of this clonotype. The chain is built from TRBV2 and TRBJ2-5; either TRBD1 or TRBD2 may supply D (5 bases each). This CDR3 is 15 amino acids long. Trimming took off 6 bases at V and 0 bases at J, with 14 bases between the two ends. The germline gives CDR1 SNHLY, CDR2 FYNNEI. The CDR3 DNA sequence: TGTGCCAGCAGGAAGAGGGGCGCGTACCAAGAGACCCAGTACTTC. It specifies CASRKRGAYQETQYF.

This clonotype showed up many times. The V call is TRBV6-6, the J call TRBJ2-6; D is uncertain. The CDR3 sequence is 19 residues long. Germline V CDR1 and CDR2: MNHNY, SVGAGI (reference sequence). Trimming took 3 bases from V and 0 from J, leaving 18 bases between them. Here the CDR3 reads CASSYLRRSSRSGANVLTF. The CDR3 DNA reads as TGTGCCAGCAGTTATTTAAGACGTTCTTCCCGCTCTGGGGCCAACGTCCTGACTTTC.

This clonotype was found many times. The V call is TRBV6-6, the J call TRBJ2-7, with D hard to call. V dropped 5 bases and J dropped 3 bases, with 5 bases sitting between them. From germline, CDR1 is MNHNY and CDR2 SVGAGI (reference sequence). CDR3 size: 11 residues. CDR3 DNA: TGTGCCAGCAGTACCATCTACGAGCAGTACTTC. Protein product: CASSTIYEQYF.

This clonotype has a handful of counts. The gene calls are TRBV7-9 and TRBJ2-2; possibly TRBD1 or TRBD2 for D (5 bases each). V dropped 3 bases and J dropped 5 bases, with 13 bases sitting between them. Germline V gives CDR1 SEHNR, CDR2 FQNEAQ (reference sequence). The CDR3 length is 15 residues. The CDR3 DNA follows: TGTGCCAGCAGCTTGGGGGTTACGGCAACCGGGGAGCTGTTTTTT. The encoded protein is CASSLGVTATGELFF.

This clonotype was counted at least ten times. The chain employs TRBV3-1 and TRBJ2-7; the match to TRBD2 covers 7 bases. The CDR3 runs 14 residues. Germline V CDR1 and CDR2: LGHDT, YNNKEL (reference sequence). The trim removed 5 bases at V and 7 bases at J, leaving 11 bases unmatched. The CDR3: CASSNTGGPWEQYF. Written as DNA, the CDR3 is TGTGCCAGCAGCAATACGGGAGGCCCCTGGGAGCAGTACTTC.

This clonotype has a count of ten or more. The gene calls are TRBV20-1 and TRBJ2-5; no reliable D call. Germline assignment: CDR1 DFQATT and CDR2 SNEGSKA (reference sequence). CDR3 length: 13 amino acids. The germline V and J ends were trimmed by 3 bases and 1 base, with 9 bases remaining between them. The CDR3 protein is CSASRPLQETQYF. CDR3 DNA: TGCAGTGCTAGTAGGCCTCTCCAAGAGACCCAGTACTTC.

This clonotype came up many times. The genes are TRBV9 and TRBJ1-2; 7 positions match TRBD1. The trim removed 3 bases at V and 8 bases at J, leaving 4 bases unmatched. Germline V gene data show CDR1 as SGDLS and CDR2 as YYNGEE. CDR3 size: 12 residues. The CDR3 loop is CASSAQGVGYTF. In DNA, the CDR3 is TGTGCCAGCAGCGCCCAGGGGGTCGGCTACACCTTC.

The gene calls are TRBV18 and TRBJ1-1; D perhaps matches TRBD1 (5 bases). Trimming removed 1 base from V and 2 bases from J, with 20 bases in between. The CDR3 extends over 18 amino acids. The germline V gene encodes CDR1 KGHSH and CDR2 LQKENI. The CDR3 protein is CASSPRDITRGFNTEAFF. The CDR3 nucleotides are TGTGCCAGCTCACCACGTGACATTACTCGGGGGTTTAACACTGAAGCTTTCTTT.

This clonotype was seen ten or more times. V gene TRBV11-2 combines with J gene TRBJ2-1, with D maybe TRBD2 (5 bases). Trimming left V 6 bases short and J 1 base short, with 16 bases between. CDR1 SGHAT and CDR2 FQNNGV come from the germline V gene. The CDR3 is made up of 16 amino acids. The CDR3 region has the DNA TGTGCCAGCAGTCTAAGACCTCGCGGGTCCTACAATGAGCAGTTCTTC. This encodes CASSLRPRGSYNEQFF.

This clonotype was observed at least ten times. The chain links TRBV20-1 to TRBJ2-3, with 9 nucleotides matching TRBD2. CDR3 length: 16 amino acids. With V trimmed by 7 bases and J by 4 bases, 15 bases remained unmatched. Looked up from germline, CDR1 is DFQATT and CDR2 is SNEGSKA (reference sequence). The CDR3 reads CSVPGGSGSFADTQYF. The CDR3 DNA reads TGCAGTGTCCCCGGCGGTAGCGGGAGTTTTGCAGATACGCAGTATTTT.

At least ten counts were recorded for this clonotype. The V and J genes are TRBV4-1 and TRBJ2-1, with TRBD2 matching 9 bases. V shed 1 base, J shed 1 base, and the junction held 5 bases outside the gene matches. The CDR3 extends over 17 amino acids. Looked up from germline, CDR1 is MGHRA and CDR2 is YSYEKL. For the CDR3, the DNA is TGCGCCAGCAGCCAAGGCGGGGCGGGAGGGTCCTACAATGAGCAGTTCTTC. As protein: CASSQGGAGGSYNEQFF.

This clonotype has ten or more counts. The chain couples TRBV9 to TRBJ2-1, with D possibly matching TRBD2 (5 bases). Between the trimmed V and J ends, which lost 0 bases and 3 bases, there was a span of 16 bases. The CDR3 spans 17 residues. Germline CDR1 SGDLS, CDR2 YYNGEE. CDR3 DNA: TGTGCCAGCAGCGTAGGCCCCGGGATAAGCAGCTACAATGAGCAGTTCTTC. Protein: CASSVGPGISSYNEQFF.

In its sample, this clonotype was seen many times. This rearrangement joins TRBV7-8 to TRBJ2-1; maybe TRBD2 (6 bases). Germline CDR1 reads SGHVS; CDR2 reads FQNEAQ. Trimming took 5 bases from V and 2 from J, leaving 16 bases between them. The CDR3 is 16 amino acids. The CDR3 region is CASSPLEGLTYNEQFF. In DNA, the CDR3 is TGTGCCAGCAGCCCCCTGGAGGGACTGACCTACAATGAGCAGTTCTTC.

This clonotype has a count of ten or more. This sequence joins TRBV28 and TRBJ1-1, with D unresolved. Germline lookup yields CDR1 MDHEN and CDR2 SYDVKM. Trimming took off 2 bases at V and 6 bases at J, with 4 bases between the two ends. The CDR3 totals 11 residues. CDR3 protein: CASSLGAEAFF. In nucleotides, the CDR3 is TGTGCCAGCAGTTTAGGGGCTGAAGCTTTCTTT.

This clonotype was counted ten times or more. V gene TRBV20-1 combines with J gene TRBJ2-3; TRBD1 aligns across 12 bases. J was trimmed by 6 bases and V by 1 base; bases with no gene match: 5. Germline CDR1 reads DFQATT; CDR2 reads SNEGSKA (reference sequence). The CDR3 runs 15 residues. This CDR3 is CSARAGGTGGDTQYF. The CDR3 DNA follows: TGCAGTGCTAGAGCGGGAGGGACAGGGGGCGATACGCAGTATTTT.

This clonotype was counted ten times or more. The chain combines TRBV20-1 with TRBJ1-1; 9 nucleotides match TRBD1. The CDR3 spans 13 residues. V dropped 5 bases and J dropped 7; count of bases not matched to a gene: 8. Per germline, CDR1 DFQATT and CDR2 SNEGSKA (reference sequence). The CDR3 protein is CSAGQGIENEAFF. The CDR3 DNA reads TGCAGTGCTGGACAGGGGATTGAAAATGAAGCTTTCTTT.

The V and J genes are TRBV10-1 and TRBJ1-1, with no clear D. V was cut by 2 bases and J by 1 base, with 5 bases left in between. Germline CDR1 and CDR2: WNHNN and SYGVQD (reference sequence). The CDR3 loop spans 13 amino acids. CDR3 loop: CASSENRNTEAFF. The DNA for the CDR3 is TGCGCCAGCAGTGAGAACAGGAACACTGAAGCTTTCTTT.

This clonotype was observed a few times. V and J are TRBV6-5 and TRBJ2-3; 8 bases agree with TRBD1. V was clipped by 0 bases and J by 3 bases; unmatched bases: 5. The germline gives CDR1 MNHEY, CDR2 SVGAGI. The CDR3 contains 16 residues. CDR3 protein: CASSYSTRGRTDTQYF. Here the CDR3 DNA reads TGTGCCAGCAGTTACTCGACCAGGGGGCGGACAGATACGCAGTATTTT.

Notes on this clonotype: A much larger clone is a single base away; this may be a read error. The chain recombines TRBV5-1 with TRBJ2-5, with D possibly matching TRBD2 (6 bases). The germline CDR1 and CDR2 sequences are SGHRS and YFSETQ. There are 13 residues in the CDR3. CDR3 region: CTSSAGLQETQYF. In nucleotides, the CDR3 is TGCACCAGCAGCGCGGGACTTCAAGAGACCCAGTACTTC.

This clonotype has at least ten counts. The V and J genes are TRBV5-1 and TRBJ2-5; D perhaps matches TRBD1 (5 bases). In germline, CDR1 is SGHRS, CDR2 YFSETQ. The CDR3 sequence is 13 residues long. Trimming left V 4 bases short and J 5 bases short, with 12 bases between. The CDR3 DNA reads TGCGCCAGCAGCGGATCAGGGATGGAGACCCAGTACTTC. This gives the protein CASSGSGMETQYF.